Included here is one T cell receptor beta chain sequence, with context. The antigen is undetermined. The template was genomic DNA from peripheral blood, not RNA. Trimming left V 3 bases short and J 2 bases short, with 8 bases between. CDR3 length: 13 residues. CDR1 is MDHEN and CDR2 is SYDVKM in the germline V gene. This sample is drawn from a study of T cell repertoires in aging, cancer and after chemotherapy. About the study: Donors were grouped into six age bands spanning 30 or younger through 70 or older.

Regarding the study as a whole: In cancer patients, declining TCR diversity with age involved lost richness and lost evenness.

Multiplex touch-down PCR with TRB-A/B primers amplified rearranged V-D-J TRB sequences. From the multiplex PCR reads, TCRdb called clonotypes with MiXCR, one entry per CDR3 protein. Of about 3,000 distinct CDR3 sequences in the sample, 30% were seen once. The chain recombines TRBV28 with TRBJ2-7; no clear D. The sample consisted of blood. This TCR was recovered from a human donor in good health. The CDR3 DNA reads TGTGCCAGCAGTTTGGTTAGGCCCTACGAGCAGTACTTC. Amino acid sequence: CASSLVRPYEQYF. The variable domain in full, completed from reference TRBV28 and TRBJ2-7, reads DVKVTQSSRYLVKRTGEKVFLECVQDMDHENMFWYRQDPGLGLRLIYFSYDVKMKEKGDIPEGYSVSREKKERFSLILESASTNQTSMYLCASSLVRPYEQYFGPGTRLTVT.